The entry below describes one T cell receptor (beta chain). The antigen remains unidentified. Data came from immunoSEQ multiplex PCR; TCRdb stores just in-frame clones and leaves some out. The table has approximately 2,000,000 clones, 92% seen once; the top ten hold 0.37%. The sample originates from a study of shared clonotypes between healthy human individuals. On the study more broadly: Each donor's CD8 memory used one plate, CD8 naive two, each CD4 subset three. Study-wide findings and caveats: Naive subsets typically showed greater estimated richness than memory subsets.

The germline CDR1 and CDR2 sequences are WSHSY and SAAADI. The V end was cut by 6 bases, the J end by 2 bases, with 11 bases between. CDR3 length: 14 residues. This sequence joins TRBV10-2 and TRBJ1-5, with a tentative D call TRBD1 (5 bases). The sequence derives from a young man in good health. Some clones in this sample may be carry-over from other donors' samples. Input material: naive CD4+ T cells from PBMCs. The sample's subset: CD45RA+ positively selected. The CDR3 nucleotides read TGCGCCAGCAGGGGGGGAACACGCAATCAGCCCCAGCATTTT. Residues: CASRGGTRNQPQHF.